This T cell receptor (beta chain) stems from a study of regulatory T cells in long-lasting Graves disease. Study-level points and caveats: The researchers studied only peripheral blood, not thyroid tissue.

Time point noted: newly diagnosed GD, antithyroid drugs for less than 3 months. The TCR library was made from RNA that had been extracted from PBMCs in TRIzol. Building of the TCR beta libraries involved iRepertoire HTBI primers and Arm-PCR of CDR3 regions. Using its own MiXCR run on the multiplex PCR reads, TCRdb lists one record per CDR3 protein. The data hold roughly 610,000 distinct CDR3 sequences, with approximately 16% observed a single time. The V end lost 7 bases, the J end lost 2 bases, and 16 bases lay between the germline ends. Germline CDR1 and CDR2: SGHAT and FQNNGV. The CDR3 sequence is 15 residues long. This clonotype was counted ten times or more. Antigen specificity is unknown. These data also featured in a second study, about T cells in Graves' hyperthyroidism and ophthalmopathy.

The source of this sequence is a man younger than 30 with Graves disease. The sequencing here drew on peripheral blood mononuclear cells (PBMCs), taken at new diagnosis, from a patient treated with antithyroid drugs. The chain has TRBV11-2 and TRBJ2-3; D gene ambiguous. Written as DNA, the CDR3 is TGTGCCAGCACCCTTAGTTGGTACAACACAGATACGCAGTATTTT. Protein product: CASTLSWYNTDTQYF.